This T cell receptor beta chain comes out of a study of blood T cells in healthy people across ages. A second PCR, run for roughly 6 to 11 cycles, used a sample-barcoded 5' primer plus a J-beta primer mix. A single record per CDR3 protein comes from TCRdb applying MiXCR to the 5' RACE reads. The sample gives about 1.6 million distinct CDR3 sequences, about 31% of which show up once; approximately 10% is in the top ten. CDR1 SGHVS and CDR2 FNYEAQ come from the germline V gene. CDR3 length equals 17 residues. V lost 1 base and J lost 4; bases outside the gene matches: 7. This sequence joins TRBV7-6 and TRBJ2-1, with 10 bases fitting TRBD2. Sequences were obtained from blood. The clonotype comes from a woman in her thirties in good health. The CDR3 DNA is TGTGCCAGCAGCTTAGAGGCTAGCGGGAGACAATACAATGAGCAGTTCTTC. This encodes CASSLEASGRQYNEQFF.